This entry lists 4 T cell receptor beta chains sequenced from one sample in a study of beta chain features in type 1 diabetes. All of the isolated RNA was reverse transcribed, so expressed TCRB transcripts were sequenced. Libraries were prepared by immunoSEQ multiplex PCR; TCRdb keeps only in-frame clonotypes and omits some of them. The sample lists 620,000 or so clones, around 16% occurring once. Sequencing was carried out using naive CD4+ T cells from blood. These receptors were taken from a man aged 18 to 35 in good health.

This clone was detected only a few times. The chain has TRBV7-2 and TRBJ2-7; the D call may be TRBD1 or TRBD2 (6 bases each). In germline, CDR1 is SGHTA, CDR2 FQGNSA. There are 16 residues in the CDR3. V dropped 5 bases and J dropped 0 bases, with 17 bases sitting between them. The CDR3 sequence: CASSPTRRGTSYEQYF. CDR3 sequence (DNA): TGTGCCAGCAGCCCAACTAGGAGGGGGACCTCCTACGAGCAGTACTTC.

This chain links TRBV11-2 with TRBJ2-1; no reliable D call. V lost 1 base and J 5 bases, leaving 6 bases between the germline ends. This CDR3 has 13 amino acids. The germline gives CDR1 SGHAT, CDR2 FQNNGV. CDR3: CASSLGLNNEQFF. In DNA form, the CDR3 reads TGTGCCAGCAGCTTAGGTCTGAACAATGAGCAGTTCTTC.

This CDR3 reads CASSRDGSYNEQFF. The CDR3 DNA is TGTGCCAGCAGCCGGGATGGATCCTACAATGAGCAGTTCTTC. This chain links TRBV6-5 with TRBJ2-1, with TRBD2 as a possible D gene (5 bases). Germline V gives CDR1 MNHEY, CDR2 SVGAGI. The CDR3 spans 14 residues. V lost 6 bases and J lost 1, with 10 bases in between.

The chain has TRBV20-1 and TRBJ1-2, with D unclear. The CDR3 consists of 11 residues. Germline CDR1 and CDR2: DFQATT and SNEGSKA (reference sequence). Trimming took 5 bases from V and 0 from J, leaving 4 bases between them. The CDR3: CSAYANYGYTF. CDR3 nucleotide sequence: TGCAGTGCTTACGCTAACTATGGCTACACCTTC.